The 7 T cell receptor beta chains below were found in one sample sequenced in a study of T cell responses to AZD1222 COVID-19 vaccine (dated by TCRdb to the early 2020s). The library was prepared using the immunoSEQ multiplex PCR assay. Not all clones reach the TCRdb copy of this immuneACCESS table, which keeps in-frame sequences only. Checked studies attribute under half of the gap to unresolved V genes and leave the rest unexplained. In all, the sample holds approximately 140,000 clones, and under 95% of those were seen once. Clones ranked in the top ten supply about 1.9% of the sample. The time point label for this specimen denotes: baseline before first vaccination. This specimen consisted of peripheral blood, obtained on day 0 of AZD1222 vaccination. These receptors were collected from an adult in good health.

The chain uses TRBV29-1 and TRBJ2-7; no definite D call. From germline, CDR1 is SQVTM and CDR2 ANQGSEA. This CDR3 spans 11 amino acids. V lost 4 bases and J lost 4, with 8 bases in between. The CDR3 nucleotides are TGCAGCGTTGTACATCGGTACGAGCAGTACTTC. Protein sequence: CSVVHRYEQYF.

V gene TRBV6-1 combines with J gene TRBJ1-5, with 11 bases aligning to TRBD1. There are 16 residues in the CDR3. V dropped 3 bases and J dropped 11; count of bases not matched to a gene: 12. The germline V gene encodes CDR1 MNHNS and CDR2 SASEGT. The CDR3 region has the DNA TGTGCCAGCAGTGAGGTGGGGGGGACAGGGGGATTAGCCCAGCATTTT. Its translation is CASSEVGGTGGLAQHF.

The sample holds one count of this clone. The CDR3 region has the DNA TGTGCCAGCAGCAAACAGACAGGGGCAACCTCACCCCTCCACTTT. Translating gives CASSKQTGATSPLHF. The chain joins TRBV28 to TRBJ1-6; TRBD1 matches at 8 bases. The germline CDR1 and CDR2 sequences are MDHEN and SYDVKM. The V segment lost 6 bases and the J segment 10 bases; nucleotides outside the gene matches: 11. The CDR3 has 15 residues.

This chain links TRBV4-1 with TRBJ2-2, with TRBD2 identical over 8 bases. The CDR3 has 17 residues. The trim removed 1 base at V and 0 bases at J, leaving 4 bases unmatched. The germline CDR1 and CDR2 sequences are MGHRA and YSYEKL. CDR3 nucleotides: TGCGCCAGCAGCCAAGCACTAGCGGCCGCGAACACCGGGGAGCTGTTTTTT. Residues: CASSQALAAANTGELFF.

Regarding this clone: Other DNA sequences in the sample encode the same CDR3. V gene TRBV18 combines with J gene TRBJ2-3, with no clear D. Germline lookup yields CDR1 KGHSH and CDR2 LQKENI. Trimming removed 3 bases at V and 3 bases at J, with 4 bases between. CDR3 length: 12 amino acids. Here the CDR3 DNA reads TGTGCCAGCTCACCCTCAACAGATACGCAGTATTTT. Translated: CASSPSTDTQYF. The full variable domain, with the rest looked up from reference TRBV18 and TRBJ2-3, is NAGVMQNPRHLVRRRGQEARLRCSPMKGHSHVYWYRQLPEEGLKFMVYLQKENIIDESGMPKERFSAEFPKEGPSILRIQQVVRGDSAAYFCASSPSTDTQYFGPGTRLTVL.

This chain uses TRBV28 with TRBJ1-2; D not resolved. CDR1 MDHEN and CDR2 SYDVKM come from the germline V gene. The CDR3 length is 11 residues. V lost 5 bases to trimming and J lost 8 bases, with 9 bases between them. The CDR3 coding sequence is TGTGCCAGCAGTGCCTTCCCAGGCTACACCTTC. Residues: CASSAFPGYTF.

This sequence joins TRBV5-7 and TRBJ2-7; 12 bases line up with TRBD2. TRBV5-7 is noted as an ORF with a role that remains uncertain. Germline trimming cut 5 bases from V and 7 bases from J; bases unmatched to any gene: 16. The CDR3 covers 17 residues. CDR3 sequence reads: CASRAGGLAGSQWEQYF. For the CDR3, the DNA is TGTGCCAGCAGGGCCGGTGGACTAGCGGGATCCCAGTGGGAGCAGTACTTC.